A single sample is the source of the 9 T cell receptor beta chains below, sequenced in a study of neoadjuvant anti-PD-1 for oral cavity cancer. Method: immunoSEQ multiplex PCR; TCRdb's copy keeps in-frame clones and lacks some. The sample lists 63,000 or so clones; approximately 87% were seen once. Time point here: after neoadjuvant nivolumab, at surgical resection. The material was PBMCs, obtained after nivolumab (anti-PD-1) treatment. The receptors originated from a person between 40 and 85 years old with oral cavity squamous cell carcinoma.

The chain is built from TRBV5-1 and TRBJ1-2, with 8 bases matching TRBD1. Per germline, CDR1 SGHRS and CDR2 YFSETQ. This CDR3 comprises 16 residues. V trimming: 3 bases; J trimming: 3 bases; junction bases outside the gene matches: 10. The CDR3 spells CASSWLGGQGDYGYTF. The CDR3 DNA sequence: TGCGCCAGCAGCTGGCTGGGAGGACAGGGCGACTATGGCTACACCTTC.

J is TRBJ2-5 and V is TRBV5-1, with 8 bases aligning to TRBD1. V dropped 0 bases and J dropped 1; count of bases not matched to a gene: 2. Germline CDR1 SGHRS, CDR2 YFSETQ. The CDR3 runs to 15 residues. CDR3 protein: CASSLDGTGQETQYF. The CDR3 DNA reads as TGCGCCAGCAGCTTGGACGGGACAGGCCAAGAGACCCAGTACTTC.

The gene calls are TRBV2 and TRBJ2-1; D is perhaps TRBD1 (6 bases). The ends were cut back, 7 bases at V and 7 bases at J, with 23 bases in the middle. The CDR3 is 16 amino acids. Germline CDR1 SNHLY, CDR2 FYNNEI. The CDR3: CASTGVRGHQINEQFF. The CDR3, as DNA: TGTGCCAGCACCGGTGTCCGGGGACACCAAATAAATGAGCAGTTCTTC. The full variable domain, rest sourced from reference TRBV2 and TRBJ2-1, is EPEVTQTPSHQVTQMGQEVILRCVPISNHLYFYWYRQILGQKVEFLVSFYNNEISEKSEIFDDQFSVERPDGSNFTLKIRSTKLEDSAMYFCASTGVRGHQINEQFFGPGTRLTVL.

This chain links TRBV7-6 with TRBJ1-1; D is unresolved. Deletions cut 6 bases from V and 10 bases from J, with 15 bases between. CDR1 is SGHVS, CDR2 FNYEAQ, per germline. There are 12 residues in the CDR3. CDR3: CASSSEGGGAFF. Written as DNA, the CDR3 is TGTGCCAGCAGTAGTGAGGGCGGCGGAGCTTTCTTT.

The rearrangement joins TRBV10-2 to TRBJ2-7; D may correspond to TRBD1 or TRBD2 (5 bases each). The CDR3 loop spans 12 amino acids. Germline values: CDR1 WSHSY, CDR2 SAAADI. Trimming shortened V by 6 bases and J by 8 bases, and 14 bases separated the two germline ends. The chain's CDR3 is CASSATPGQQYF. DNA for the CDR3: TGCGCCAGCAGCGCCACTCCGGGACAGCAGTACTTC.

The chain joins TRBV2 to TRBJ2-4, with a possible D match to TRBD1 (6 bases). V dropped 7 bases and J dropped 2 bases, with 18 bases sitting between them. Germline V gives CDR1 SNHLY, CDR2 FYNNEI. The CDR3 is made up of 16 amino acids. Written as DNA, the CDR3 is TGTGCCAGCACCAACGACCCACAGGGCACCAAAAACATTCAGTACTTC. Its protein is CASTNDPQGTKNIQYF.

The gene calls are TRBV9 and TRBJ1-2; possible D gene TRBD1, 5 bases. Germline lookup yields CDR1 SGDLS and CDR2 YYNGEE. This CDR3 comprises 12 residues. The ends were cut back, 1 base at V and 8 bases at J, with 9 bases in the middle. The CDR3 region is CASSVQGGGYTF. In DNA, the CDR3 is TGTGCCAGCAGCGTACAGGGCGGCGGCTACACCTTC.

Written as DNA, the CDR3 is TGTGCCAGCAGCTTTTCTCCTTTAGAAGGGGAGTTCTTC. Amino acids: CASSFSPLEGEFF. This rearrangement joins TRBV5-6 to TRBJ2-1; a possible D gene is TRBD1 (5 bases). Germline V gene lookup returns CDR1 SGHDT and CDR2 YYEEEE. This CDR3 is built from 13 residues. With 2 bases removed from V and 14 bases from J, the gap between germline ends came to 17 bases. The full variable domain, rest sourced from reference TRBV5-6 and TRBJ2-1, is DAGVTQSPTHLIKTRGQQVTLRCSPKSGHDTVSWYQQALGQGPQFIFQYYEEEERQRGNFPDRFSGHQFPNYSSELNVNALLLGDSALYLCASSFSPLEGEFFGPGTRLTVL.

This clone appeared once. The CDR3 protein is CASSDLQNAFF. DNA for the CDR3: TGTGCCAGCAGTGATTTACAGAACGCTTTCTTT. The chain couples TRBV2 to TRBJ1-1; D unclear. The CDR3 has 11 amino acids. Trimming pared 3 bases from V and 11 bases from J, leaving 10 bases between. Germline CDR1 and CDR2: SNHLY and FYNNEI.